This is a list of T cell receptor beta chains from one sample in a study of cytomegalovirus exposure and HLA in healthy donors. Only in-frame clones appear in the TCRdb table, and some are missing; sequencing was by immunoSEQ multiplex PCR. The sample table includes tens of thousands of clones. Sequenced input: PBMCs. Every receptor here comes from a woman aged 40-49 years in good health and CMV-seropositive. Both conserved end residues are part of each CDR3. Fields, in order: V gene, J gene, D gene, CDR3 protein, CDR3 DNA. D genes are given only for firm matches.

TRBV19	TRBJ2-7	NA	CASSMVGVNYEQYF	TGTGCCAGTAGTATGGTAGGGGTGAACTACGAGCAGTACTTC
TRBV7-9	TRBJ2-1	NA	CASEGEPSYNEQFF	TGTGCCAGCGAGGGGGAGCCCTCCTACAATGAGCAGTTCTTC
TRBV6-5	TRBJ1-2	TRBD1	CASSSPQGAYGYTF	TGTGCCAGCAGTTCACCACAGGGGGCCTATGGCTACACCTTC
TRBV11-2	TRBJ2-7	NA	CASSLPPLTGTYEQYF	TGTGCCAGCAGCTTACCGCCTTTGACGGGTACCTACGAGCAGTACTTC
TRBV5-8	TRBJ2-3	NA	CASSLQDITDTQYF	TGTGCCAGCAGCTTACAGGACATCACAGATACGCAGTATTTT
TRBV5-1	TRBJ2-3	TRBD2	CASSWEGWSGTDTQYF	TGCGCCAGCAGCTGGGAGGGCTGGAGCGGCACAGATACGCAGTATTTT
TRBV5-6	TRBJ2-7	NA	CASSAPDSPYEQYF	TGTGCCAGCAGCGCCCCGGACAGTCCCTACGAGCAGTACTTC
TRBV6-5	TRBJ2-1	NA	CASSYHRSEQFF	TGTGCCAGCAGTTACCACCGGAGTGAGCAGTTCTTC
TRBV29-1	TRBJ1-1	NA	CSVEDGTGSLFGAFF	TGCAGCGTTGAAGATGGAACAGGATCCCTTTTTGGAGCTTTCTTT
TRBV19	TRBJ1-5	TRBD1	CASSIPGTGLQPQHF	TGTGCCAGTAGTATCCCCGGGACAGGCCTCCAGCCCCAGCATTTT
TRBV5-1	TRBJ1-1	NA	CASRGWGRTEAFF	TGCGCCAGCAGGGGTTGGGGGAGGACTGAAGCTTTCTTT
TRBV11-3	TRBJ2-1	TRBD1	CASSLGDRANEQFF	TGTGCCAGCAGCTTAGGGGACAGGGCCAATGAGCAGTTCTTC
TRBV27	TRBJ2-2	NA	CASSRVTGELFF	TGTGCCAGCTCCAGGGTCACCGGGGAGCTGTTTTTT
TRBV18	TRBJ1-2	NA	CASSPGTANYGYTF	TGTGCCAGCTCACCTGGCACAGCTAACTATGGCTACACCTTC
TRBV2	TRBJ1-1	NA	CASRPGQLQAFF	TGTGCCAGCAGACCCGGACAGTTACAAGCTTTCTTT
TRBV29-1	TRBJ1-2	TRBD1	CSVVEAQGGYGYTF	TGCAGCGTTGTAGAAGCCCAGGGGGGCTATGGCTACACCTTC
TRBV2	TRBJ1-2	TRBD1	CASNQRSRGEDGYTF	TGTGCCAGCAACCAAAGGAGCAGGGGGGAGGATGGCTACACCTTC
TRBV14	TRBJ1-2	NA	CASSFTGFYGYTF	TGTGCCAGCAGCTTTACAGGGTTCTATGGCTACACCTTC
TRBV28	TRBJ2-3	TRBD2	CASSLLAGALIDTQYF	TGTGCCAGCAGTCTACTAGCGGGAGCTTTGATAGATACGCAGTATTTT
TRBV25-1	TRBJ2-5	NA	CASSEQSAQETQYF	TGTGCCAGCAGTGAACAAAGCGCGCAAGAGACCCAGTACTTC
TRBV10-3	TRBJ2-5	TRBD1	CAISEGQGETQYF	TGTGCCATCAGTGAGGGACAGGGGGAGACCCAGTACTTC
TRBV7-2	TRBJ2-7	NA	CASSLGSLPQYEQYF	TGTGCCAGCAGCTTAGGGTCACTTCCTCAATACGAGCAGTACTTC
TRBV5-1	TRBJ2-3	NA	CASSLYSGTDTQYF	TGCGCCAGCAGCTTGTATTCGGGCACAGATACGCAGTATTTT
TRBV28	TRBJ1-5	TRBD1	CASSSGGRNQPQHF	TGTGCCAGCAGTTCAGGGGGCCGCAATCAGCCCCAGCATTTT
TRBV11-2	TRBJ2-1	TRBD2	CASRLLAGGYEQFF	TGTGCCAGCAGACTCCTAGCGGGAGGATATGAGCAGTTCTTC
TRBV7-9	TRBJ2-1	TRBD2	CASSLEAGVVSEQFF	TGTGCCAGCAGCTTAGAGGCGGGAGTCGTATCTGAGCAGTTCTTC
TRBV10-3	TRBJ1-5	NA	CAIGGRGPESNQPQHF	TGTGCCATCGGGGGCAGGGGCCCTGAAAGCAATCAGCCCCAGCATTTT
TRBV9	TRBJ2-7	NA	CASSASSRVWGEQYF	TGTGCCAGCAGCGCGTCCTCCAGGGTTTGGGGCGAGCAGTACTTC
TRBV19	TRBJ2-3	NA	CATSRGHGTDTQYF	TGTGCCACCTCCAGGGGCCATGGCACAGATACGCAGTATTTT
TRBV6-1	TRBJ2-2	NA	CASSEARPGELFF	TGTGCCAGCAGTGAGGCCCGTCCCGGGGAGCTGTTTTTT
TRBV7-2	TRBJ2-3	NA	CASSTQSRGTDTQYF	TGTGCCAGCAGCACCCAGTCCCGGGGCACAGATACGCAGTATTTT
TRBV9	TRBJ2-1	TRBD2	CASSASGLAGDDEQFF	TGTGCCAGCAGCGCGAGCGGACTAGCGGGTGACGATGAGCAGTTCTTC
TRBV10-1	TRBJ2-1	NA	CASSEHLNEQFF	TGCGCCAGCAGCGAACACCTCAATGAGCAGTTCTTC
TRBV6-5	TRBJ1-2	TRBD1	CASRSGQGRGYTF	TGTGCCAGCAGGTCGGGACAGGGGAGAGGCTACACCTTC
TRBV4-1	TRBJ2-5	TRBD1	CASSQGTDRVKTQYF	TGCGCCAGCAGCCAAGGTACCGACAGGGTCAAGACCCAGTACTTC
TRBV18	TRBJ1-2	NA	CASSPDSDGGYTF	TGTGCCAGCTCACCGGACAGCGACGGAGGCTACACCTTC
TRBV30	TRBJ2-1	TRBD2	CAWFPGLAGVHNEQFF	TGTGCCTGGTTCCCGGGACTAGCGGGAGTCCACAATGAGCAGTTCTTC
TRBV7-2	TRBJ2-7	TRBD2	CASSFQTSGSHEQYF	TGTGCCAGCAGCTTCCAGACTAGCGGGAGCCACGAGCAGTACTTC
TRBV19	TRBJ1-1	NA	CASSMGQANTEAFF	TGTGCCAGTAGTATGGGACAAGCCAACACTGAAGCTTTCTTT
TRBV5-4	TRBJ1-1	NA	CASSTGRGSTEAFF	TGTGCCAGCAGCACGGGACGGGGGAGCACTGAAGCTTTCTTT
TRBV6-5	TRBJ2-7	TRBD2	CASSFTAGGPYEQYF	TGTGCCAGCAGTTTCACAGCGGGAGGGCCCTACGAGCAGTACTTC